Listed below are T cell receptor beta chains from one sample, sequenced in a study of blood T cell repertoires in COVID-19. Here immunoSEQ multiplex PCR was the method, and the copy in TCRdb shows in-frame clones only, minus some. The sample carries 340,000 or so clones, about 86% recorded once. The sequencing input was PBMCs or T cells enriched from blood (not recorded which). Receptors were obtained from a woman aged 40 to 50 with acute COVID-19. CDR3s include the opening cysteine and the closing phenylalanine or tryptophan. A D gene is named only where the DNA matches it firmly. Clone size appears in some rows only: once, few, many, or a class for an expanded clone.

d_gene,len,v_gene,j_gene,abundance,CDR3nt,CDR3aa
TRBD1,14,TRBV2,TRBJ1-3,NA,TGTGCCAGCCGAGGACAGGTCGCTGGAAACACCATATATTTT,CASRGQVAGNTIYF
NA,14,TRBV4-3,TRBJ2-1,NA,TGCGCCAGCAGCCAAGACCGGGGTAGCTTGGGGCAGTTCTTC,CASSQDRGSLGQFF
TRBD1,16,TRBV7-9,TRBJ1-4,once,TGTGCCAGCAGCTCCTTAGGACAGGCTGGAAATGAAAAACTGTTTTTT,CASSSLGQAGNEKLFF
TRBD1,15,TRBV7-3,TRBJ1-5,NA,TGTGCCGGTATGAAGGAGGCAGGGGGAAATCAGCCCCAGCATTTT,CAGMKEAGGNQPQHF
NA,11,TRBV5-6,TRBJ2-5,NA,TGTGCCAGCAGCGCGAGGGAAGGGTTGTACTTC,CASSAREGLYF
TRBD1,14,TRBV27,TRBJ1-2,NA,TGTGCCAGCAGACCCTCGGCAGGGGGCTATGGCTACACCTTC,CASRPSAGGYGYTF
NA,13,TRBV6-5,TRBJ1-6,NA,TGTGCCAGCAGATGGGGCAGTAATTCACCCCTCCACTTT,CASRWGSNSPLHF
TRBD1,14,TRBV6-5,TRBJ2-1,NA,TGTGCCAGCAGCCGGGGACAGGGCGGCAATGAGCAGTTCTTC,CASSRGQGGNEQFF
NA,14,TRBV19,TRBJ2-1,NA,TGTGCCAGTAAGGCCCTGGGGCCCTACAATGAGCAGTTCTTC,CASKALGPYNEQFF
NA,15,TRBV2,TRBJ1-1,NA,TGTGCCAGCAGTGAAACAGGGTTCCGAATCACTGAAGCTTTCTTT,CASSETGFRITEAFF
NA,14,TRBV4-3,TRBJ2-5,NA,TGCGCCAGCAGCCAAGGGACTGGGCAGGAGACCCAGTACTTC,CASSQGTGQETQYF
NA,18,TRBV7-2,TRBJ2-2,NA,TGTGCCAGCAGCTTAGTGAAGCGGGCCCCCTCGAACACCGGGGAGCTGTTTTTT,CASSLVKRAPSNTGELFF
TRBD2,16,TRBV7-2,TRBJ2-5,NA,TGTGCCAGCAGCTTTCTAGCGGGAGCCACGGGGGAGACCCAGTACTTC,CASSFLAGATGETQYF
TRBD2,13,TRBV28,TRBJ2-7,once,TGTGCCAGCGGCCTAGCGGGAGTGTACGAGCAGTACTTC,CASGLAGVYEQYF
NA,14,TRBV28,TRBJ1-2,NA,TGTGCCAGCAGTCCCCGGAGGATCCCGTATGGCTACACCTTC,CASSPRRIPYGYTF
NA,13,TRBV5-4,TRBJ2-1,NA,TGTGCCAGCAGCAAAACACAGGGCTATGAGCAGTTCTTC,CASSKTQGYEQFF
NA,14,TRBV4-3,TRBJ2-1,NA,TGCGCCAGCTCTTCTCCCGGGAGAAACAATGAGCAGTTCTTC,CASSSPGRNNEQFF
NA,12,TRBV9,TRBJ2-3,NA,TGTGCCAGCAGCGTTTTCATGGATACGCAGTATTTT,CASSVFMDTQYF
NA,14,TRBV9,TRBJ1-4,NA,TGTGCCAGCAGCGTTGTAGGGGCTAATGAAAAACTGTTTTTT,CASSVVGANEKLFF
NA,13,TRBV9,TRBJ1-2,NA,TGTGCCAGCAGCGTAGGGCCTAACTATGGCTACACCTTC,CASSVGPNYGYTF
NA,12,TRBV5-1,TRBJ2-1,NA,TGCGCCAGCAGCCCACTGAACAATGAGCAGTTCTTC,CASSPLNNEQFF
TRBD1,15,TRBV5-4,TRBJ1-1,NA,TGTGCCAGCAGCTATCCGACAGGGAGTAGCACTGAAGCTTTCTTT,CASSYPTGSSTEAFF
TRBD1,16,TRBV9,TRBJ1-2,NA,TGTGCCAGCAGCATAGGGGACAGGAGGGCCGTTAATGGCTACACCTTC,CASSIGDRRAVNGYTF
TRBD1,15,TRBV27,TRBJ2-1,NA,TGTGCCAGCAGTTTTTCAGGGGGCGGCTACAATGAGCAGTTCTTC,CASSFSGGGYNEQFF
NA,15,TRBV5-5,TRBJ1-1,NA,TGTGCCAGCACCTGGCAAGGGGAGGCGAACACTGAAGCTTTCTTT,CASTWQGEANTEAFF
NA,16,TRBV18,TRBJ1-1,NA,TGTGCCAGCTCACCGGTGACTGATCCCTTGAACACTGAAGCTTTCTTT,CASSPVTDPLNTEAFF
TRBD1,15,TRBV4-2,TRBJ1-1,NA,TGTGCCAGCAGCCAAAAGGGACAGGGTTTTATTGAAGCTTTCTTT,CASSQKGQGFIEAFF
TRBD1,15,TRBV4-3,TRBJ1-6,NA,TGCGCCAGCAGCCAAGAGGGACAGGCGAATTCACCCCTCCACTTT,CASSQEGQANSPLHF
NA,16,TRBV7-8,TRBJ1-3,once,TGTGCCAGCAGCTTGGAGCCCGGGAGCTCTGGAAACACCATATATTTT,CASSLEPGSSGNTIYF
NA,12,TRBV15,TRBJ1-1,NA,TGTGCCACCAGCAGGCCAGGCACTGAAGCTTTCTTT,CATSRPGTEAFF
NA,11,TRBV27,TRBJ1-1,NA,TGTGCCAGCAGTCGGGGACACGAAGCTTTCTTT,CASSRGHEAFF
NA,16,TRBV7-2,TRBJ2-3,NA,TGTGCCAGCAGCTTATTAGCCCTAGCGAGCACAGATACGCAGTATTTT,CASSLLALASTDTQYF
NA,15,TRBV15,TRBJ2-5,NA,TGTGCCACCAGCAGAGCGGCGGCACCGCAAGAGACCCAGTACTTC,CATSRAAAPQETQYF
TRBD1,13,TRBV12-3/TRBV12-4,TRBJ2-7,NA,TGTGCCAGCACGACAGGGGTGGAGGCTGAGCAGTACTTC,CASTTGVEAEQYF
TRBD2,18,TRBV5-1,TRBJ2-1,NA,TGCGCCAGCAGCTCGGGTGGGACTAGCGGAAGCTCCTACAATGAGCAGTTCTTC,CASSSGGTSGSSYNEQFF
NA,10,TRBV29-1,TRBJ2-1,NA,TGCAGCGTTTATCCCCCCGAGCAGTTCTTC,CSVYPPEQFF
TRBD1,15,TRBV27,TRBJ1-1,NA,TGTGCCAGCAGTTTAGGGGGACAGGGGGCTACTGAAGCTTTCTTT,CASSLGGQGATEAFF
NA,14,TRBV5-4,TRBJ1-5,NA,TGTGCCAGCAGCCGAGGCGGGGGAGGTCAGCCCCAGCATTTT,CASSRGGGGQPQHF
TRBD2,16,TRBV19,TRBJ2-1,NA,TGTGCCAGTAGGGGGACTAGCGGGATACTGTACAATGAGCAGTTCTTC,CASRGTSGILYNEQFF
NA,15,TRBV7-2,TRBJ1-4,NA,TGTGCCAGCAGAACTAGCCCGCAGCCTAATGAAAAACTGTTTTTT,CASRTSPQPNEKLFF
NA,14,TRBV2,TRBJ2-3,NA,TGTGCCAGCAGAGAACTTATTAGCACAGATACGCAGTATTTT,CASRELISTDTQYF
NA,15,TRBV28,TRBJ2-2,NA,TGTGCCAGCAGTTTGGGGCCCCTGAGTGGCAGGGAGCTGTTTTTT,CASSLGPLSGRELFF
TRBD1,15,TRBV5-1,TRBJ2-7,NA,TGCGCCAGCAGCCCCACGAACCGGGACAGCTACGAGCAGTACTTC,CASSPTNRDSYEQYF
TRBD1,15,TRBV7-9,TRBJ1-2,NA,TGTGCCAGCAGCTCTCATTGGGACAGTAACTATGGCTACACCTTC,CASSSHWDSNYGYTF
NA,13,TRBV25-1,TRBJ2-3,NA,TGTGCCAGCAAAGGGGTATCGACAGATACGCAGTATTTT,CASKGVSTDTQYF
NA,13,TRBV10-3,TRBJ2-7,once,TGTGCCATCAGTGCCGGGACTCCCTACGAGCAGTACTTC,CAISAGTPYEQYF
TRBD2,16,TRBV3-1/TRBV3-2,TRBJ2-4,NA,TGTGCCAGCAGCCAACTAGCGGGAGCCACCAAAAACATTCAGTACTTC,CASSQLAGATKNIQYF
TRBD1,15,TRBV9,TRBJ1-6,few,TGTGCCAGCAGCGTGGGCCGGGACAGGGGTTCACCCCTCCACTTT,CASSVGRDRGSPLHF
NA,13,TRBV4-3,TRBJ2-2,NA,TGCGCCAGCAGCCAAGACCGCACCGGGGAGCTGTTTTTT,CASSQDRTGELFF
NA,15,TRBV21-1,TRBJ2-3,NA,TGTGCCAGCAGCCAACTATTGCCCCGCACAGATACGCAGTATTTT,CASSQLLPRTDTQYF
TRBD2,16,TRBV5-1,TRBJ2-5,NA,TGCGCCAGCAGCTTTACTAGCGGGGGGGCCCCGAAGACCCAGTACTTC,CASSFTSGGAPKTQYF
NA,13,TRBV21-1,TRBJ2-7,NA,TGTGCCAGCAAACCAGTAGCGAGGGACGAGCAGTACTTC,CASKPVARDEQYF